A single T cell receptor beta chain is shown here with its context. What it binds is not known. This specimen belongs to a study of shared clonotypes between healthy human individuals. Study-wide background: A donor's plate count was three for CD4 naive and three for CD4 memory; CD8 naive had two and CD8 memory one.

Germline V CDR1 and CDR2: SGDLS, YYNGEE. V was trimmed by 2 bases and J by 7 bases, leaving 12 bases between them. The CDR3 length is 14 residues. In the study's own analysis: In the immunoSEQ data, sequences were junction-only and lacked quality scores, so filtering differed. Some clones are missing from TCRdb's copy, which holds only in-frame ones; the method was immunoSEQ multiplex PCR. V and J calls and clone size are as listed in that table; D and trimming were resolved from the DNA. The top ten hold roughly 0.14% of the sample, which has roughly 2.5 million clones, roughly 92% seen once. Study-wide results and limits: Compared with clonotypes that all four donors shared, non-shared clonotypes had lower generation probabilities.

The sequencing sample was made of naive CD4+ T cells sorted from blood. Subset in this sample: CD45RA+ positively selected. The chain combines TRBV9 with TRBJ2-2; D might be TRBD2 (6 bases). This receptor was taken from a man between 18 and 29 years old in good health. Here the CDR3 DNA reads TGTGCCAGCAGCGTTGGGACTTTGGGCGGGGAGCTGTTTTTT. This encodes CASSVGTLGGELFF.